The 14 T cell receptor beta chains presented below share a single source sample, sequenced in a study of PD-1 blockade in classical Hodgkin lymphoma. Every one of the patients relapsed after autologous stem cell transplantation (brentuximab vedotin exposure was variable). Sequencing was performed with immunoSEQ multiplex PCR; in TCRdb, only in-frame clones are kept and a portion is missing. The data hold about 13,000 clones, with around 77% observed a single time. The sample was peripheral blood mononuclear cells (PBMCs), taken at baseline. These receptors were collected from a human donor with classical Hodgkin lymphoma.

The chain uses TRBV25-1 and TRBJ2-2, with D possibly matching TRBD2 (7 bases). The V gene lost 3 bases and the J gene lost 8 bases, with 13 bases spanning the gap. Germline lookup yields CDR1 MGHDK and CDR2 SYGVNS. This CDR3 spans 14 amino acids. In DNA form, the CDR3 reads TGTGCCAGCAGTGACCCCCGGGGGGCTGGGGAGCTGTTTTTT. Its translation is CASSDPRGAGELFF.

The genes are TRBV11-3 and TRBJ2-1; D is ambiguous. Germline V gives CDR1 SGHNT, CDR2 YENEEA. The CDR3 totals 15 residues. Trimming shortened V by 6 bases and J by 2 bases, and 14 bases separated the two germline ends. CDR3 loop: CASSHEGYTYNEQFF. As DNA, the CDR3 is TGTGCCAGCAGTCATGAAGGGTACACCTACAATGAGCAGTTCTTC.

J is TRBJ2-5 and V is TRBV19; D perhaps matches TRBD1 (6 bases). Germline-derived CDR1 and CDR2 are LNHDA and SQIVND (reference sequence). This CDR3 contains 16 residues. The V end was cut by 7 bases, the J end by 2 bases, with 20 bases between. This CDR3 is CASILPRTDLQETQYF. The CDR3 DNA follows: TGTGCCAGTATTCTTCCAAGGACAGATTTACAAGAGACCCAGTACTTC.

V gene TRBV6-5 combines with J gene TRBJ1-2, with 8 bases identical to TRBD1. Trimming took 6 bases from V and 2 from J; bases not matched to a gene: 5. Germline V gene data show CDR1 as MNHEY and CDR2 as SVGAGI. The CDR3 consists of 14 residues. This CDR3 reads CASRPTGANYGYTF. CDR3 bases: TGTGCCAGCAGACCGACAGGGGCCAACTATGGCTACACCTTC.

The chain carries TRBV5-5 and TRBJ1-1; no clear D. Germline CDR1 SGHKS, CDR2 YYEKEE (reference sequence). Trimming cost V 4 bases and J 1 base, with 14 bases left between them. The length of the CDR3 is 15 residues. The CDR3 protein is CASSLEGSRNTEAFF. Written as DNA, the CDR3 is TGTGCCAGCAGCCTGGAGGGCAGCAGGAACACTGAAGCTTTCTTT.

This clone was seen just once. This chain joins TRBV7-2 and TRBJ2-5; 7 positions match TRBD1. Germline-derived CDR1 and CDR2 are SGHTA and FQGNSA. CDR3 size: 13 residues. The junction had 2 bases not matched to a gene; V was cut back by 3 bases and J by 4 bases. The CDR3 reads CASSLYRGETQYF. CDR3 DNA: TGTGCCAGCAGCTTGTACAGGGGAGAGACCCAGTACTTC.

This clone was detected only a few times. This chain connects TRBV5-6 to TRBJ1-6, with D maybe TRBD1 (5 bases). Germline CDR1 is SGHDT and CDR2 is YYEEEE. The CDR3 totals 15 residues. Trimming took off 2 bases at V and 7 bases at J, with 13 bases between the two ends. CDR3 nucleotides: TGTGCCAGCAGCTTAAGGGACCGGTGGAATTCACCCCTCCACTTT. The encoded protein is CASSLRDRWNSPLHF.

V gene TRBV5-1 combines with J gene TRBJ2-1; possibly TRBD2 for D (6 bases). V dropped 2 bases and J dropped 4 bases, with 7 bases sitting between them. Germline CDR1 reads SGHRS; CDR2 reads YFSETQ. The CDR3 is 13 residues long. The CDR3 sequence: CASSLGGYNEQFF. DNA of the CDR3: TGCGCCAGCAGCTTAGGAGGGTACAATGAGCAGTTCTTC.

J is TRBJ1-2 and V is TRBV9, with D possibly being TRBD1 (6 bases). V lost 0 bases, J lost 6 bases, and 9 bases lay in between. CDR3 size: 13 residues. The germline V gene encodes CDR1 SGDLS and CDR2 YYNGEE. This CDR3 is CASSVGGADGYTF. CDR3 sequence (DNA): TGTGCCAGCAGCGTAGGGGGGGCGGATGGCTACACCTTC. The variable domain in full, completed from reference TRBV9 and TRBJ1-2, reads DSGVTQTPKHLITATGQRVTLRCSPRSGDLSVYWYQQSLDQGLQFLIQYYNGEERAKGNILERFSAQQFPDLHSELNLSSLELGDSALYFCASSVGGADGYTFGSGTRLTVV.

This chain links TRBV9 with TRBJ2-2; 10 bases are shared with TRBD1. The V and J ends lost 3 bases and 5 bases, in that order; junction bases with no gene match: 1. The germline V gene encodes CDR1 SGDLS and CDR2 YYNGEE. This CDR3 comprises 14 residues. The CDR3 reads CASSAGQGTGELFF. The CDR3 nucleotides are TGTGCCAGCAGCGCGGGACAGGGGACCGGGGAGCTGTTTTTT. The variable domain in full, with the rest retrieved from reference TRBV9 and TRBJ2-2, is DSGVTQTPKHLITATGQRVTLRCSPRSGDLSVYWYQQSLDQGLQFLIQYYNGEERAKGNILERFSAQQFPDLHSELNLSSLELGDSALYFCASSAGQGTGELFFGEGSRLTVL.

The J gene is TRBJ1-2, the V gene TRBV4-3; tentatively, D is TRBD1 (5 bases). The germline V and J ends were trimmed by 4 bases and 10 bases, with 16 bases remaining between them. The CDR3 runs to 13 residues. CDR1 is LGHNA, CDR2 YSLEER, per germline. This CDR3 is CASSRKLDSYYTF. In DNA form, the CDR3 reads TGCGCCAGCAGCCGAAAGTTAGACAGTTACTACACCTTC.

The chain combines TRBV18 with TRBJ2-5, with no clear D. Germline assignment: CDR1 KGHSH and CDR2 LQKENI. Trimming shortened V by 1 base and J by 5 bases, and 14 bases separated the two germline ends. CDR3 length equals 15 residues. CDR3 DNA: TGTGCCAGCTCACCACTTCTGGGTTCCAGGGAGACCCAGTACTTC. Translating it yields CASSPLLGSRETQYF.

The chain combines TRBV27 with TRBJ1-3, with D hard to call. The CDR3 sequence is 13 residues long. Germline CDR1 and CDR2: MNHEY and SMNVEV (reference sequence). V was cut by 2 bases and J by 4 bases, with 6 bases left in between. The chain's CDR3 is CASSLSGGNTIYF. CDR3 sequence (DNA): TGTGCCAGCAGTTTAAGTGGCGGAAACACCATATATTTT.

Only one count was recorded for this clone. This chain uses TRBV29-1 with TRBJ1-3, with a possible D match to TRBD1 (5 bases). This CDR3 contains 15 residues. Trimming removed 4 bases from V and 4 bases from J, with 17 bases in between. In germline, CDR1 is SQVTM, CDR2 ANQGSEA. The CDR3 loop is CSVAPRAGTGNTIYF. CDR3 DNA: TGCAGCGTTGCCCCCAGGGCAGGGACGGGAAACACCATATATTTT.